A single TCR beta chain is shown here with its context. Its antigen is not identified. The data are from a study of blood T cells in healthy people across ages. Study-wide results and limits: Roughly linearly, TCR beta diversity per million T cells fell as age increased. Possibly, changes in expanded clonotypes were confounded because donor CMV status was unknown.

Germline CDR1 and CDR2: DFQATT and SNEGSKA (reference sequence). The CDR3 extends over 14 amino acids. Trimming cost V 5 bases and J 0 bases, with 14 bases left between them. Through a sample-barcoded 5' primer and a J-beta primer mix, a second PCR was run for about 6 to 12 cycles. A template-switch adaptor containing 12 random nucleotides labeled each cDNA molecule. Every sample produced at least 3 million CDR3-containing paired-end reads. MiXCR was run by TCRdb on the 5' RACE reads, yielding one entry per CDR3 protein. The sample shows some 800,000 distinct CDR3 sequences, about 25% of them seen only once. This sample also appeared in a second study, on T cells of mothers and their children.

The TCR sequence derives from a boy under 18 in good health. V and J are TRBV20-1 and TRBJ2-7, with D perhaps matching TRBD2 (7 bases). Sequencing used blood. The CDR3 is CSAGGGWGSYEQYF. CDR3 in DNA: TGCAGTGCTGGCGGGGGCTGGGGCTCCTACGAGCAGTACTTC.